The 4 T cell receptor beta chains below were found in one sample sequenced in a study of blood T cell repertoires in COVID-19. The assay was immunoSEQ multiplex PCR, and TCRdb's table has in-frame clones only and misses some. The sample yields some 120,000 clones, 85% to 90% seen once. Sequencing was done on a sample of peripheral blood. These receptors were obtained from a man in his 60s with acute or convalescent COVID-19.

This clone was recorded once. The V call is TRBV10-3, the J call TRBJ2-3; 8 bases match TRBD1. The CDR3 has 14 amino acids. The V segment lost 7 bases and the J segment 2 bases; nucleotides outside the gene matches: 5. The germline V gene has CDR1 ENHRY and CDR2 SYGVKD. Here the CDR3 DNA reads TGTGCCATCAAACGGACAGGGACCACAGATACGCAGTATTTT. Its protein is CAIKRTGTTDTQYF.

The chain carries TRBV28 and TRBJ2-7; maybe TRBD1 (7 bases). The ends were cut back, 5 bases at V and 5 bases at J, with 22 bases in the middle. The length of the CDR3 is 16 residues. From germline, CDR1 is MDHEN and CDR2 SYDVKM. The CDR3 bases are TGTGCCAGCAGTCCGACCCGACAGGGACTTATCCACGAGCAGTACTTC. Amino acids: CASSPTRQGLIHEQYF.

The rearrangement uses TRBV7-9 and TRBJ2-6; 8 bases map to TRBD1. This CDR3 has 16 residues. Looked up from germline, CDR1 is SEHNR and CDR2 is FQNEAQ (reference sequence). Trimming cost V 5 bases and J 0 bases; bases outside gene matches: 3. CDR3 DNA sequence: TGTGCCAGCAGCCAAGGGACAGGCTCTGGGGCCAACGTCCTGACTTTC. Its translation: CASSQGTGSGANVLTF.

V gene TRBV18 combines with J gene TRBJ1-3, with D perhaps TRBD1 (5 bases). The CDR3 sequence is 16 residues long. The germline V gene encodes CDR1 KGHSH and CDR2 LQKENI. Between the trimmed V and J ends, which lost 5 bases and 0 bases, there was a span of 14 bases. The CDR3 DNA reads TGTGCCAGCTCATCCCTCCGGGACTCCTCTGGAAACACCATATATTTT. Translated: CASSSLRDSSGNTIYF. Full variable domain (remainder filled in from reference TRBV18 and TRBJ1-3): NAGVMQNPRHLVRRRGQEARLRCSPMKGHSHVYWYRQLPEEGLKFMVYLQKENIIDESGMPKERFSAEFPKEGPSILRIQQVVRGDSAAYFCASSSLRDSSGNTIYFGEGSWLTVV.